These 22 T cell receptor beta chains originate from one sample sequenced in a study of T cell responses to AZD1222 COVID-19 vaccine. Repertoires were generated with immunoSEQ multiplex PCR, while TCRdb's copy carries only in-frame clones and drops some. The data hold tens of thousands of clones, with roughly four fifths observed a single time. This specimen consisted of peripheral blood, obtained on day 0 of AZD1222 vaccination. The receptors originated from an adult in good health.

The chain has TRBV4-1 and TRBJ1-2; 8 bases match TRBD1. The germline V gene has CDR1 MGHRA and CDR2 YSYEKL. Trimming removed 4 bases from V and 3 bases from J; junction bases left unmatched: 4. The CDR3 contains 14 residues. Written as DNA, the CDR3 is TGCGCCAGCAGCCGAGGACAGGGCGACTATGGCTACACCTTC. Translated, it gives CASSRGQGDYGYTF.

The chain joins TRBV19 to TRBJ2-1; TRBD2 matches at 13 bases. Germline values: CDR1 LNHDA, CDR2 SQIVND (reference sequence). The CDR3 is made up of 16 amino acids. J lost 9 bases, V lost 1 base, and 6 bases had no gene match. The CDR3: CASSIGTSGGRAEQFF. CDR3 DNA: TGTGCCAGTAGTATAGGGACTAGCGGGGGACGCGCTGAGCAGTTCTTC.

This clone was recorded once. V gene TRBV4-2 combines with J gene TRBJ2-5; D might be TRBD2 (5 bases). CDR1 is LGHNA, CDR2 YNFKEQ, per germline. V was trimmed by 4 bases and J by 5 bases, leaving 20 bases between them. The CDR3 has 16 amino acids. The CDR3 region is CASSLEARSAWETQYF. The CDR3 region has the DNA TGTGCCAGCAGCCTGGAGGCCAGGTCTGCGTGGGAGACCCAGTACTTC.

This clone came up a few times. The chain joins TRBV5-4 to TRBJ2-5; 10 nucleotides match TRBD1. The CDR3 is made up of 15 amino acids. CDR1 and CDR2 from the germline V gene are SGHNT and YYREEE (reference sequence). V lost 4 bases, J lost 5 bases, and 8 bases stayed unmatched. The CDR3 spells CASSPSTGGGETQYF. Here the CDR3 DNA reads TGTGCCAGCAGCCCCTCGACAGGGGGCGGGGAGACCCAGTACTTC.

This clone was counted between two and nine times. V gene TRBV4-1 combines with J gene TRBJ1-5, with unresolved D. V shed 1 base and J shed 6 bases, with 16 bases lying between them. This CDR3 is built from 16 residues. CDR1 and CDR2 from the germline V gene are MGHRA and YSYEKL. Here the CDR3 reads CASSQGLDWGFQPQHF. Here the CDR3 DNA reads TGCGCCAGCAGCCAAGGGCTGGACTGGGGATTTCAGCCCCAGCATTTT.

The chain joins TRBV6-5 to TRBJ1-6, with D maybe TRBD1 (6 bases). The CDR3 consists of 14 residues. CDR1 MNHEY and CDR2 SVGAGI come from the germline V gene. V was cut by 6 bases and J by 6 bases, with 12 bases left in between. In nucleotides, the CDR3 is TGTGCCAGCAGCCGGGACATGGGTAATTCACCCCTCCACTTT. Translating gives CASSRDMGNSPLHF.

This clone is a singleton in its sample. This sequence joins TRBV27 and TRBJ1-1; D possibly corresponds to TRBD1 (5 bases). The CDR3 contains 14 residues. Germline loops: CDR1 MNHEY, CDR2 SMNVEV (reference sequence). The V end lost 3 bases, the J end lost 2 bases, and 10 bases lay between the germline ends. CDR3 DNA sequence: TGTGCCAGCAGTTTCAGACAGTTAAACACTGAAGCTTTCTTT. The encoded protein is CASSFRQLNTEAFF.

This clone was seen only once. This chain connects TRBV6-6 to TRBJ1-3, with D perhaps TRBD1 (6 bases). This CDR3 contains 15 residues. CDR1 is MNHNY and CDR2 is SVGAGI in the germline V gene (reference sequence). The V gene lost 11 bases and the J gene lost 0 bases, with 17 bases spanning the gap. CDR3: CAGTDRPSSGNTIYF. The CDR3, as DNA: TGTGCCGGAACCGACAGGCCGAGCTCTGGAAACACCATATATTTT.

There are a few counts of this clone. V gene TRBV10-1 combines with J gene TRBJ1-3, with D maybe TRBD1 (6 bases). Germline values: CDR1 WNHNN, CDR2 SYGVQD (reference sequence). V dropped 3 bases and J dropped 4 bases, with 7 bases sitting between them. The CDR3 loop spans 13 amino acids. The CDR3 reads CASSDGQGNTIYF. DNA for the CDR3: TGCGCCAGCAGTGACGGACAGGGAAACACCATATATTTT.

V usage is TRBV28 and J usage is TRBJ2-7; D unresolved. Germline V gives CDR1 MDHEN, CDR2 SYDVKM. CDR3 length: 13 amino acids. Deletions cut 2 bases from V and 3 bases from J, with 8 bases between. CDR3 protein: CASSLGPFYEQYF. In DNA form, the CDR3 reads TGTGCCAGCAGTTTAGGGCCGTTCTACGAGCAGTACTTC.

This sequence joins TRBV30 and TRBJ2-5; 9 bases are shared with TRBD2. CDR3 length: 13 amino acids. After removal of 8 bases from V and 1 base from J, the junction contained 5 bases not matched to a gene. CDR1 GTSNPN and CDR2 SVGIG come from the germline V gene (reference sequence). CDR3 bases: TGTGCCAAAAGCGGGGGGATCCAAGAGACCCAGTACTTC. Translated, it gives CAKSGGIQETQYF.

CDR3 sequence reads: CAIGGGRGKEKLFF. The CDR3 bases are TGTGCCATTGGGGGGGGCAGGGGGAAAGAAAAACTGTTTTTT. The chain is built from TRBV24-1 and TRBJ1-4; 7 nucleotides align to TRBD1. The CDR3 extends over 14 amino acids. Germline CDR1 and CDR2: KGHDR and SFDVKD. Germline trimming cut 11 bases from V and 8 bases from J; bases unmatched to any gene: 13.

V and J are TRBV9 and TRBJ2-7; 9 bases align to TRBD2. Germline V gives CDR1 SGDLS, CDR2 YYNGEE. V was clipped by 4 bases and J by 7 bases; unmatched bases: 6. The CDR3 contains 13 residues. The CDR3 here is CASSLSGGSEQYF. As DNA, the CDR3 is TGTGCCAGCAGCCTTAGCGGGGGTAGTGAGCAGTACTTC.

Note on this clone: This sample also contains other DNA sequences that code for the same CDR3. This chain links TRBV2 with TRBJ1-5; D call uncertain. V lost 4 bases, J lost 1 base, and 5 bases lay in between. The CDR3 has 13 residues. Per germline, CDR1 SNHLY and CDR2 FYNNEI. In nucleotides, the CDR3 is TGTGCCAGCAGTGGGGGAAGCAATCAGCCCCAGCATTTT. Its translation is CASSGGSNQPQHF.

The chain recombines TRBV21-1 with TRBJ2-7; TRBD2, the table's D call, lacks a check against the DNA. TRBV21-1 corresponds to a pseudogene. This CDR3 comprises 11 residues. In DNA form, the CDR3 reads TGTGCCAGCAGAGCTCACTACGAGCAGTACTTC. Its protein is CASRAHYEQYF.

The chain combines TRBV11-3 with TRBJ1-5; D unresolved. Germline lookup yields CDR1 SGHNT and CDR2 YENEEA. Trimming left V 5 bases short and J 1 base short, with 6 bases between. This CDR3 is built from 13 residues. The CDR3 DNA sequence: TGTGCCAGCAGCCGCGCGAGCAATCAGCCCCAGCATTTT. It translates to CASSRASNQPQHF.

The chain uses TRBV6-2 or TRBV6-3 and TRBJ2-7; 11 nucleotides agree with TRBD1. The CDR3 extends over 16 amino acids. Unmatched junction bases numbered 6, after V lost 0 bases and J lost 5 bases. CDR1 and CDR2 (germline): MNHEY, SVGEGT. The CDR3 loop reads CASSYSRDRGIHEQYF. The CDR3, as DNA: TGTGCCAGCAGTTACTCGAGGGACAGGGGGATCCACGAGCAGTACTTC.

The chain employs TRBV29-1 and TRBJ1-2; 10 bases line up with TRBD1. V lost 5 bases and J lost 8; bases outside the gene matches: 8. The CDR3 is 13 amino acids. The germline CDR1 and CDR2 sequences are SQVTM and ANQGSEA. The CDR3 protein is CSVLSTGQGGYTF. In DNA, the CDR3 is TGCAGCGTTCTAAGTACGGGACAGGGGGGCTACACCTTC.

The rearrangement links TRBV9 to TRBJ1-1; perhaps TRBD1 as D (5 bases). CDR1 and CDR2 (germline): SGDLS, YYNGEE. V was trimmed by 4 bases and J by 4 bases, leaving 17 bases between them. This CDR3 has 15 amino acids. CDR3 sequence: CASSPQTARGTEAFF. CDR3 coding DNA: TGTGCCAGCAGCCCACAGACAGCCCGGGGCACTGAAGCTTTCTTT.

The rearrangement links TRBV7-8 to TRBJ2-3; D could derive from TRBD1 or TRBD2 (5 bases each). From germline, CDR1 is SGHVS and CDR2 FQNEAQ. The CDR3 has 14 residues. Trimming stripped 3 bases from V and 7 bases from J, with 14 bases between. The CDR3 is CASSLGTGGNTQYF. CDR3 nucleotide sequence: TGTGCCAGCAGCTTGGGCACTGGGGGAAATACGCAGTATTTT.

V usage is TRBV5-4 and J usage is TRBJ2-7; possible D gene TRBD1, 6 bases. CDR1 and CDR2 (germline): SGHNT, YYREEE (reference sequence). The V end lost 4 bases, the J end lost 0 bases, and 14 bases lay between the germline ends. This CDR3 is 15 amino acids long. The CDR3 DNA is TGTGCCAGCAGCAAGGGAGCAGGGGACTCCTACGAGCAGTACTTC. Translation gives CASSKGAGDSYEQYF.

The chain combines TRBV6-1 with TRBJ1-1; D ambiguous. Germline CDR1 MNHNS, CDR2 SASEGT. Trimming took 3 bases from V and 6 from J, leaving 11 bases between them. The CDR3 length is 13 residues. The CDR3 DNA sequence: TGTGCCAGCAGTGAGGCTAACAGATCTGAAGCTTTCTTT. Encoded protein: CASSEANRSEAFF.